A single T cell receptor (beta chain) is shown here with its context. Its specificity is unknown. The data were taken from a study of cytomegalovirus exposure and HLA in healthy donors. On the study more broadly: The same platform was used for the roughly 110 validation repertoires as for the roughly 660 first-cohort repertoires, as reported in a later analysis. Findings of the study overall: Associated with cytomegalovirus, according to the listing, were some 150 TCR beta chains. The study found most TCR sequences rare, yet found some public TCRs in many donors.

Some clones are missing from TCRdb's copy, which holds only in-frame ones; the method was immunoSEQ multiplex PCR. Of roughly 60,000 clones detected, about 96% appear once; the ten largest clones hold around 0.83%. The CDR3 length is 13 residues. Trimming at V came to 4 bases and at J to 11 bases, leaving 13 bases not matched to a gene. Germline V gene lookup returns CDR1 GTSNPN and CDR2 SVGIG (reference sequence). The sequenced material came from PBMCs. The source is a man aged 18 to 30 in good health and CMV-seronegative. The chain employs TRBV30 and TRBJ1-1; 7 bases align to TRBD1. CDR3 amino acids: CAWKIDRALLAFF. CDR3 coding DNA: TGTGCCTGGAAGATAGACAGGGCTCTTCTTGCTTTCTTT.